A single sample gave rise to the 20 T cell receptor beta chains below, sequenced in a study of blood T cell repertoires in COVID-19. The protocol was immunoSEQ multiplex PCR, while the TCRdb copy is restricted to in-frame clones and leaves out a portion. The sample consists of about 69,000 clones, just under 80% of them appearing once. The sample comprised peripheral blood. The receptor source for this set is a human donor in a cohort sampled during active COVID-19.

This rearrangement joins TRBV7-6 to TRBJ2-1; 10 bases agree with TRBD2. The CDR3 sequence is 16 residues long. CDR1 SGHVS and CDR2 FNYEAQ come from the germline V gene. The V gene end was trimmed by 1 base and the J gene end by 2 bases; junction bases not matched to a gene: 2. The chain's CDR3 is CASSLGTSGAYNEQFF. The DNA for the CDR3 is TGTGCCAGCAGCTTAGGTACTAGCGGGGCCTACAATGAGCAGTTCTTC.

This sequence joins TRBV3-1 (or the pseudogene TRBV3-2) and TRBJ2-1; D is perhaps TRBD1 (5 bases). CDR1 is LGHDT and CDR2 is YNNKEL in the germline V gene (reference sequence). With 4 bases removed from V and 7 bases from J, the gap between germline ends came to 8 bases. This CDR3 is built from 12 residues. The DNA of the CDR3 is TGTGCCAGCAGCCTTCGACAGAATGAGCAGTTCTTC. Amino acids: CASSLRQNEQFF.

In its sample, this clone was seen a few times. The same CDR3 is also encoded by other DNA sequences in this sample. The genes are TRBV18 and TRBJ2-7; the D is unclear. V dropped 3 bases and J dropped 1 base, with 4 bases sitting between them. The CDR3 spans 12 residues. CDR1 and CDR2 (germline): KGHSH, LQKENI. The CDR3 sequence: CASSPSSYEQYF. Written as DNA, the CDR3 is TGTGCCAGCTCACCTTCATCCTACGAGCAGTACTTC.

Here the CDR3 DNA reads TGTGCCAGCAGCCGGGACTACAACACCGGGGAGCTGTTTTTT. Its protein product is CASSRDYNTGELFF. The chain carries TRBV6-5 and TRBJ2-2; 7 nucleotides line up with TRBD2. Germline CDR1 is MNHEY and CDR2 is SVGAGI. J was trimmed by 2 bases and V by 6 bases; bases with no gene match: 3. The CDR3 covers 14 residues.

The chain carries TRBV5-1 and TRBJ2-2; 16 bases line up with TRBD2. The CDR3 contains 16 residues. Trimming removed 3 bases from V and 6 bases from J; junction bases left unmatched: 2. CDR1 and CDR2 (germline): SGHRS, YFSETQ. CDR3 region: CASSSGLAGGAGELFF. CDR3 DNA: TGCGCCAGCAGCTCGGGACTAGCGGGAGGGGCCGGGGAGCTGTTTTTT.

The rearrangement uses TRBV24-1 and TRBJ1-1; D is perhaps TRBD1 (6 bases). Germline assignment: CDR1 KGHDR and CDR2 SFDVKD. The CDR3 runs to 16 residues. Between the trimmed V and J ends, which lost 2 bases and 2 bases, there was a span of 14 bases. In nucleotides, the CDR3 is TGTGCCACCAGTGATTCTACCAGGGGCCTAAACACTGAAGCTTTCTTT. Its protein product is CATSDSTRGLNTEAFF.

V is TRBV15 and J is TRBJ2-3, with D hard to call. V was clipped by 1 base and J by 0 bases, with 14 bases between them. The germline V gene has CDR1 LNHNV and CDR2 YYDKDF (reference sequence). The CDR3 has 17 amino acids. The CDR3 loop is CATSRGESYSSTDTQYF. CDR3 bases: TGTGCCACCAGCAGAGGAGAGTCCTATTCTAGCACAGATACGCAGTATTTT.

The V gene is TRBV28, the J gene TRBJ2-5; 8 nucleotides match TRBD2. V lost 5 bases, J lost 4 bases, and 9 bases stayed unmatched. The germline V gene has CDR1 MDHEN and CDR2 SYDVKM. This CDR3 is built from 15 residues. DNA of the CDR3: TGTGCCAGCAGTCCACCGGGACTAGTCGGAGAGACCCAGTACTTC. It codes for CASSPPGLVGETQYF.

The chain has TRBV7-2 and TRBJ1-3; D uncertain. This CDR3 has 12 amino acids. The germline V and J ends were trimmed by 4 bases and 4 bases, with 5 bases remaining between them. The germline V gene has CDR1 SGHTA and CDR2 FQGNSA. The CDR3 loop reads CASSSQGNTIYF. The CDR3 DNA reads as TGTGCCAGCAGCTCCCAGGGAAACACCATATATTTT.

The chain is built from TRBV18 and TRBJ1-4; 11 nucleotides align to TRBD1. The CDR3 has 16 amino acids. With V trimmed by 2 bases and J by 8 bases, 7 bases remained unmatched. CDR1 and CDR2 from the germline V gene are KGHSH and LQKENI. The CDR3 nucleotides are TGTGCCAGCTCACCAAGGGAGGACAGGGGGCGCGAAAAACTGTTTTTT. Its protein is CASSPREDRGREKLFF. Filled out from reference TRBV18 and TRBJ1-4, the complete variable domain reads NAGVMQNPRHLVRRRGQEARLRCSPMKGHSHVYWYRQLPEEGLKFMVYLQKENIIDESGMPKERFSAEFPKEGPSILRIQQVVRGDSAAYFCASSPREDRGREKLFFGSGTQLSVL.

The chain recombines TRBV6-5 with TRBJ2-2; tentative D call: TRBD1 (6 bases). CDR3 length equals 15 residues. Germline V lookup: CDR1 MNHEY, CDR2 SVGAGI. Trimming left V 6 bases short and J 6 bases short, with 17 bases between. This CDR3 reads CASRAQGGIPGELFF. The CDR3 bases are TGTGCCAGCAGGGCACAGGGTGGTATACCCGGGGAGCTGTTTTTT.

The J gene is TRBJ2-3, the V gene TRBV6-1, with 8 bases aligning to TRBD2. The CDR3 consists of 14 residues. With V trimmed by 0 bases and J by 14 bases, 10 bases remained unmatched. Germline CDR1 and CDR2: MNHNS and SASEGT. The CDR3 sequence is CASSEAITGTRSYF. The DNA for the CDR3 is TGTGCCAGCAGTGAAGCGATAACCGGGACTAGATCGTATTTT.

The chain carries TRBV18 and TRBJ1-1; D is ambiguous. Trimming pared 1 base from V and 5 bases from J, leaving 17 bases between. Germline V gene sequence: CDR1 KGHSH, CDR2 LQKENI. The CDR3 loop spans 16 amino acids. This CDR3 reads CASSPRTGGKLTEAFF. The CDR3 nucleotides read TGTGCCAGCTCACCACGTACGGGAGGGAAGTTAACTGAAGCTTTCTTT. Based on the CDR3 plus reference TRBV18 and TRBJ1-1, the full variable domain is NAGVMQNPRHLVRRRGQEARLRCSPMKGHSHVYWYRQLPEEGLKFMVYLQKENIIDESGMPKERFSAEFPKEGPSILRIQQVVRGDSAAYFCASSPRTGGKLTEAFFGQGTRLTVV.

This chain uses TRBV19 with TRBJ1-1, with a possible D match to TRBD1 (6 bases). The CDR3 runs to 15 residues. Trimming shortened V by 6 bases and J by 1 base, and 15 bases separated the two germline ends. Germline V CDR1 and CDR2: LNHDA, SQIVND (reference sequence). CDR3 nucleotide sequence: TGTGCCAGTAGCCGACCGGGACAAGGGAACACTGAAGCTTTCTTT. Protein product: CASSRPGQGNTEAFF.

This chain uses TRBV15 with TRBJ1-1; 7 bases agree with TRBD1. This CDR3 is built from 15 residues. The trim removed 0 bases at V and 3 bases at J, leaving 4 bases unmatched. Germline loops: CDR1 LNHNV, CDR2 YYDKDF (reference sequence). The CDR3 is CATSREGGSDTEAFF. DNA of the CDR3: TGTGCCACCAGCAGAGAAGGGGGCAGCGACACTGAAGCTTTCTTT.

This clone was detected only once. V usage is TRBV6-1 and J usage is TRBJ1-2; no clear D gene. The CDR3 is 14 residues long. Trimming cost V 1 base and J 4 bases, with 10 bases left between them. In germline, CDR1 is MNHNS, CDR2 SASEGT. The CDR3 reads CASSEVPGTYGYTF. In DNA, the CDR3 is TGTGCCAGCAGTGAAGTTCCAGGAACCTATGGCTACACCTTC.

This clone is a singleton in its sample. The junction does not match germline at one end; this may be a read error. The chain recombines TRBV11-2 with TRBJ1-5; 9 bases are a match to TRBD1. Germline assignment: CDR1 SGHAT and CDR2 FQNNGV. The CDR3 extends over 18 amino acids. CDR3 amino acids: CASSLEVRVHRGHQPQHF. CDR3 in DNA: TGTGCCAGCAGCCTAGAGGTCAGAGTTCACAGGGGGCATCAGCCCCAGCATTTT.

This clone was counted once. The rearrangement uses TRBV24-1 and TRBJ2-1; TRBD2 matches at 10 bases. CDR1 is KGHDR, CDR2 SFDVKD, per germline. V shed 3 bases, J shed 2 bases, and the junction held 3 bases outside the gene matches. The CDR3 runs to 16 residues. The CDR3 DNA reads as TGTGCCACCAGTGATCCAAGCGGGAGGGCCTACAATGAGCAGTTCTTC. Protein sequence: CATSDPSGRAYNEQFF.

This chain joins TRBV24-1 and TRBJ2-7; TRBD1 matches at 11 bases. CDR3 length equals 13 residues. Germline CDR1 KGHDR, CDR2 SFDVKD. In nucleotides, the CDR3 is TGTGCAACCGGGACAGGGGGTTTTTACGAGCAGTACTTC. This translates into CATGTGGFYEQYF.

A single count supports this clone. The V call is TRBV18, the J call TRBJ2-3, with D unclear. The V end lost 4 bases, the J end lost 0 bases, and 5 bases lay between the germline ends. This CDR3 has 13 residues. Germline loops: CDR1 KGHSH, CDR2 LQKENI. CDR3 region: CASSQLSTDTQYF. DNA of the CDR3: TGTGCCAGCTCACAACTTAGCACAGATACGCAGTATTTT.